This record concerns one T cell receptor beta chain sequence. Sequencing was performed with immunoSEQ multiplex PCR; in TCRdb, only in-frame clones are kept and a portion is missing. The sample carries about 480,000 clones, around nine tenths recorded once. V gave up 1 base and J gave up 6 bases, with 4 bases separating them. The CDR3 sequence is 12 residues long. Germline-derived CDR1 and CDR2 are SGHDT and YYEEEE. These data originate in a study of blood T cell repertoires in COVID-19. Recovery meant two consecutive negative NP/OP PCR tests, professional clearance, or resolved symptoms. The J gene is TRBJ2-2, the V gene TRBV5-6; D remains unclear. The origin of this receptor is a woman in her 40s who had recovered from COVID-19. The sequencing sample was made of PBMCs or T cells enriched from blood (not recorded which). CDR3 amino acids: CASSLSAGELFF. The CDR3 nucleotides are TGTGCCAGCAGCTTGTCTGCCGGGGAGCTGTTTTTT.